These 8 T cell receptor beta chains were all obtained from the same sample, sequenced in a study of neoadjuvant anti-PD-1 for oral cavity cancer. Profiling relied on immunoSEQ multiplex PCR, and the TCRdb table lists in-frame clones only, not all of them. The sample lists 60,000 to 75,000 clones, around four fifths occurring once. The material sequenced was PBMCs, taken before nivolumab (anti-PD-1) treatment. These receptor sequences come from a person aged 40 to 85 with oral cavity squamous cell carcinoma.

The chain is built from TRBV5-6 and TRBJ1-2; no reliable D call. Germline V gives CDR1 SGHDT, CDR2 YYEEEE. This CDR3 is built from 15 residues. Trimming took off 0 bases at V and 7 bases at J, with 16 bases between the two ends. Here the CDR3 DNA reads TGTGCCAGCAGCTTGGCTACGGCCCTCCGGGGTGGCTACACCTTC. It codes for CASSLATALRGGYTF.

This chain connects TRBV25-1 to TRBJ2-7, with D perhaps TRBD1 (6 bases). This CDR3 spans 16 amino acids. Germline CDR1 MGHDK, CDR2 SYGVNS. Trimming shortened V by 2 bases and J by 0 bases, and 14 bases separated the two germline ends. The chain's CDR3 is CASSEPGTLSSYEQYF. CDR3 sequence (DNA): TGTGCCAGCAGTGAACCCGGGACACTGAGCTCCTACGAGCAGTACTTC.

The chain couples TRBV7-8 to TRBJ2-7; 13 bases are shared with TRBD2. J was trimmed by 1 base and V by 5 bases; bases with no gene match: 11. Germline V gene lookup returns CDR1 SGHVS and CDR2 FQNEAQ. The CDR3 contains 18 residues. The CDR3 sequence is CASSLERTSGSGSYEQYF. The CDR3 bases are TGTGCCAGCAGCCTGGAAAGGACTAGCGGGAGTGGTTCCTACGAGCAGTACTTC.

The CDR3 sequence is CASSSGGPEAFF. The DNA for the CDR3 is TGTGCCAGCAGCTCGGGGGGACCTGAAGCTTTCTTT. V is TRBV11-3 and J is TRBJ1-1, with D tentatively TRBD1 (5 bases). The V and J ends lost 4 bases and 6 bases respectively, with 9 bases between them. The CDR3 sequence is 12 residues long. Germline V lookup: CDR1 SGHNT, CDR2 YENEEA.

This clone ranks as medium-sized. The sample has other DNA sequences that encode this CDR3 too. The chain employs TRBV19 and TRBJ2-3, with D unresolved. In germline, CDR1 is LNHDA, CDR2 SQIVND (reference sequence). V dropped 3 bases and J dropped 2 bases, with 6 bases sitting between them. The CDR3 contains 13 residues. CDR3 sequence reads: CASSIAATDTQYF. The CDR3 nucleotides read TGTGCCAGTAGTATCGCCGCCACAGATACGCAGTATTTT.

The chain joins TRBV29-1 to TRBJ2-7; D unresolved. V was cut by 4 bases and J by 2 bases, with 12 bases left in between. The germline gives CDR1 SQVTM, CDR2 ANQGSEA. The CDR3 length is 13 residues. This CDR3 is CSVGGLFTYEQYF. CDR3 DNA sequence: TGCAGCGTTGGCGGTCTTTTCACCTACGAGCAGTACTTC.

This clone has a single count. The rearrangement links TRBV7-2 to TRBJ1-5; maybe TRBD1 (5 bases). Germline V gene lookup returns CDR1 SGHTA and CDR2 FQGNSA. There are 12 residues in the CDR3. Trimming took 5 bases from V and 9 from J, leaving 11 bases between them. CDR3 sequence: CASSRGDWPQHF. Written as DNA, the CDR3 is TGTGCCAGCAGCCGGGGGGACTGGCCCCAGCATTTT.

This clone was detected once. This sequence joins TRBV2 and TRBJ2-3; D is undetermined. Between the trimmed V and J ends, which lost 6 bases and 0 bases, there was a span of 10 bases. The CDR3 covers 14 residues. CDR1 is SNHLY, CDR2 FYNNEI, per germline. CDR3 coding DNA: TGTGCCAGCAGGGACGGCTTAAGCACAGATACGCAGTATTTT. The encoded protein is CASRDGLSTDTQYF.